Described below is a single T cell receptor (beta chain) sequence and its context. Its antigen is unknown. Per-nucleotide qualities are absent, and no much larger clonotype sits a single base away. Patients with a history of autoimmune disease or receiving systemic immunosuppression were excluded from the trial. Peripheral blood for TCR sequencing was drawn from every dose cohort at baseline, at cycle 4 day 1 and at cycle 7 day 1. Samples came from an open-label, multicenter, first-in-human phase I dose-escalation trial of ivuxolimab. Adults with locally advanced or metastatic melanoma, renal cell, hepatocellular, or head and neck squamous cell carcinoma were enrolled in the trial. Before TCR sequencing, CD4+ and CD8+ T cells were separately sorted from peripheral blood. Here V drops 3 bases and J drops 4 bases, and the junction holds 7 bases not matched to any gene. CDR1 and CDR2 were assigned from the germline V gene as SGHNT and YENEEA. Spanning cysteine to phenylalanine, the CDR3 consists of 16 amino acids. Only CDR3 DNA remains: 48 bases, in frame from the first base.

The sample belongs to a study of OX40 agonist ivuxolimab in advanced cancers. The study in broad terms: Ivuxolimab was a fully human IgG2 agonistic monoclonal antibody targeting the costimulatory receptor OX40 (CD134). The paper covers the monotherapy dose-escalation part of the phase I ivuxolimab trial, which included N ≈ 50 patients. The dose-escalation cohort was roughly 87% male with a mean age of about 60 years, ranging from roughly 20 to 80. Of the approximately 54 dose-escalation patients, hepatocellular carcinoma was present in some 19, melanoma in approximately 15, renal cell carcinoma in 9 and head and neck cancer in 9. Intravenous ivuxolimab was administered to patients every 2 weeks at six dose levels: 0.01, 0.1, 0.3, 1.5, 3 and 10 mg/kg. Patients were allowed to have had prior anti-PD-1, anti-PD-L1 or anti-CTLA-4 therapy, and about 40% of the dose-escalation patients had been treated with checkpoint inhibitors. Three dose-escalation patients achieved partial responses, one with hepatocellular carcinoma and two with cutaneous melanoma. Peripheral TCRbeta sequencing was intended to test whether TCR sequence diversity was altered and clonal T-cell expansion was caused by ivuxolimab.

Findings and caveats that apply to the study as a whole: Which antigens the clonally expanded peripheral T cells were specific for was not determined. Clonal expansion of both CD4+ and CD8+ blood T cells was observed from baseline to week 6 at doses 0.1 to 3.0 mg/kg. In the 0.1-3.0 mg/kg groups, partial responders were among the patients with the lowest normalized peripheral clonal expansion, particularly in CD8+ T cells. Low levels of normalized T-cell clonal expansion were also seen in some patients who did not respond. On average, CD8+ T cells showed more expanded clones than CD4+ T cells after ivuxolimab.

For sequencing of the TCRbeta CDR3 region, genomic DNA was extracted from the sorted cells. The immunoSEQ Assay was used for sequencing of TCRbeta CDR3 regions. In its TCRdb copy, this immuneACCESS table keeps in-frame sequences only and misses some clones. Where compared with another copy, unresolved V genes explain less than half of these, and the others have no known cause. The sample contains about 80,000 clones, under 90% of them found a single time. The top ten constitute more than 6% of the sample. The TCR originated in an adult with an advanced solid tumor such as melanoma, head and neck, liver or kidney cancer. Sequenced material: CD4+ or CD8+ T cells sorted from blood, taken in a trial of the OX40 agonist ivuxolimab. The sequence links TRBV11-3 to TRBJ2-1; 9 junctional bases match TRBD2. The nucleotides are TGTGCCAGCAGCTTCGCCGGGACTAGCAGATACAATGAGCAGTTCTTC. The resulting protein is CASSFAGTSRYNEQFF.